This TCR beta chain was sequenced in a study of type 1 regulatory T cells. Study context: An in vitro protocol generated T-allo10, a Tr1-enriched, alloantigen-specific CD4 T cell product.

In TCRdb, the reads were re-called with MiXCR into one record per CDR3 protein. This sample has 75,000 to 100,000 distinct CDR3 sequences, with around a third found just once. Germline CDR1 and CDR2: SEHNR and FQNEAQ (reference sequence). Trimming took 0 bases from V and 4 from J; bases not matched to a gene: 2. The CDR3 extends over 14 amino acids. This clonotype was recorded a few times. V gene TRBV7-9 combines with J gene TRBJ1-1; 7 nucleotides agree with TRBD1. This receptor was identified in a human donor in good health. The sample comprised CD4+ T cells, either the whole sample or a sorted fraction (not recorded which). Here the CDR3 DNA reads TGTGCCAGCAGCTTAGCAGGGGGCATCACTGAAGCTTTCTTT. It codes for CASSLAGGITEAFF.